This passage covers 25 T cell receptor beta chains from one sample sequenced in a study of blood T cell repertoires in COVID-19. The protocol was immunoSEQ multiplex PCR, while the TCRdb copy is restricted to in-frame clones and leaves out a portion. The repertoire consists of 310,000 or so clones, with 87% occurring once and the leading ten covering about 8.9%. Sequenced input: PBMCs or T cells enriched from blood (not recorded which). These TCRs come from a young woman who had recovered from COVID-19.

For the CDR3, the DNA is TGCGCCAGCAGCCAAGATTTAACTTTCTACGAGCAGTACTTC. It specifies CASSQDLTFYEQYF. V usage is TRBV4-3 and J usage is TRBJ2-7; D is uncertain. The V and J ends lost 0 bases and 3 bases respectively, with 9 bases between them. The CDR3 totals 14 residues. In germline, CDR1 is LGHNA, CDR2 YSLEER.

The genes are TRBV7-2 and TRBJ2-2, with 8 bases fitting TRBD2. Germline V CDR1 and CDR2: SGHTA, FQGNSA. The CDR3 has 16 amino acids. Trimming at V came to 2 bases and at J to 3 bases, leaving 5 bases not matched to a gene. CDR3 amino acids: CASSLSSGAYTGELFF. For the CDR3, the DNA is TGTGCCAGCAGCTTAAGTAGCGGGGCGTACACCGGGGAGCTGTTTTTT.

The rearrangement uses TRBV7-9 and TRBJ2-3; 9 bases fit TRBD2. The length of the CDR3 is 15 residues. Germline CDR1 and CDR2: SEHNR and FQNEAQ (reference sequence). Unmatched junction bases numbered 6, after V lost 8 bases and J lost 0 bases. CDR3 in DNA: TGTGCCAGCTCGGTAGCGGGGGAAAGCACAGATACGCAGTATTTT. Residues: CASSVAGESTDTQYF.

This chain uses TRBV13 with TRBJ1-4, with 9 bases aligning to TRBD1. CDR3 length: 15 amino acids. Per the germline V gene, CDR1 is PRHDT and CDR2 is FYEKMQ (reference sequence). Germline trimming cut 4 bases from V and 7 bases from J; bases unmatched to any gene: 7. In nucleotides, the CDR3 is TGTGCCAGCAGCTCACCGACAGGGGGAGGTGAAAAACTGTTTTTT. Translated, it gives CASSSPTGGGEKLFF.

The chain is built from TRBV6-1 and TRBJ1-2, with D perhaps TRBD1 (5 bases). Per germline, CDR1 MNHNS and CDR2 SASEGT. The CDR3 has 17 residues. The V gene lost 2 bases and the J gene lost 5 bases, with 21 bases spanning the gap. CDR3 sequence reads: CASSEFSQISGIYGYTF. CDR3 in DNA: TGTGCCAGCAGTGAATTCTCCCAAATCTCAGGGATATATGGCTACACCTTC.

This clone is a singleton in its sample. The chain employs TRBV5-4 and TRBJ2-1; D is perhaps TRBD2 (5 bases). Germline V gives CDR1 SGHNT, CDR2 YYREEE (reference sequence). The CDR3 is 12 amino acids. V lost 4 bases to trimming and J lost 7 bases, with 9 bases between them. The CDR3 DNA sequence: TGTGCCAGCAGCCGGGAAAAAAATGAGCAGTTCTTC. Its protein product is CASSREKNEQFF.

V usage is TRBV7-2 and J usage is TRBJ1-1, with 7 bases fitting TRBD1. The V segment lost 5 bases and the J segment 4 bases; nucleotides outside the gene matches: 7. The CDR3 extends over 14 amino acids. Germline CDR1 and CDR2: SGHTA and FQGNSA. CDR3 region: CASSPRDSFTEAFF. CDR3 coding DNA: TGTGCCAGCAGCCCCCGGGACAGTTTCACTGAAGCTTTCTTT.

The chain links TRBV5-5 to TRBJ2-7, with 10 bases matching TRBD2. The CDR3 length is 15 residues. The germline gives CDR1 SGHKS, CDR2 YYEKEE (reference sequence). Germline trimming cut 4 bases from V and 5 bases from J; bases unmatched to any gene: 9. The CDR3, as DNA: TGTGCCAGCAGCCCAAACCCGGGACTAGCGAACGAGCAGTACTTC. Its protein is CASSPNPGLANEQYF.

The chain links TRBV18 to TRBJ2-5; a possible D gene is TRBD1 (5 bases). The germline V gene has CDR1 KGHSH and CDR2 LQKENI. This CDR3 region has 16 residues. V gave up 2 bases and J gave up 1 base, with 14 bases separating them. The CDR3 protein is CASSPIQGYPQETQYF. In DNA form, the CDR3 reads TGTGCCAGCTCACCAATTCAGGGCTACCCCCAAGAGACCCAGTACTTC.

The chain uses TRBV5-1 and TRBJ1-1; D not certain. V was clipped by 2 bases and J by 7 bases, with 15 bases between them. Germline loops: CDR1 SGHRS, CDR2 YFSETQ. The CDR3 is 14 residues long. CDR3 nucleotides: TGCGCCAGCAGCTTATCCCAAACTGCGGGTGAAGCTTTCTTT. This translates into CASSLSQTAGEAFF. Complete variable domain (other parts from reference TRBV5-1 and TRBJ1-1): KAGVTQTPRYLIKTRGQQVTLSCSPISGHRSVSWYQQTPGQGLQFLFEYFSETQRNKGNFPGRFSGRQFSNSRSEMNVSTLELGDSALYLCASSLSQTAGEAFFGQGTRLTVV.

The rearrangement joins TRBV27 to TRBJ1-1, with D unresolved. With 6 bases removed from V and 11 bases from J, the gap between germline ends came to 16 bases. CDR1 is MNHEY and CDR2 is SMNVEV in the germline V gene (reference sequence). The CDR3 has 12 amino acids. CDR3 in amino acids: CASRASSTVAFF. The DNA for the CDR3 is TGTGCCAGCAGAGCATCTTCTACAGTTGCTTTCTTT.

V usage is TRBV28 and J usage is TRBJ2-2; 9 bases match TRBD1. Germline assignment: CDR1 MDHEN and CDR2 SYDVKM. The CDR3 has 18 amino acids. Trimming cost V 8 bases and J 6 bases; bases outside gene matches: 19. CDR3 residues: CASRHPPGTGTRAGELFF. Here the CDR3 DNA reads TGTGCCAGCCGCCATCCCCCTGGGACAGGGACGCGAGCCGGGGAGCTGTTTTTT.

This clone showed up just a few times. The gene calls are TRBV5-4 and TRBJ1-6, with D possibly TRBD1 on 5 matching bases. The V end lost 1 base, the J end lost 16 bases, and 9 bases lay between the germline ends. This CDR3 is built from 11 residues. Germline CDR1 and CDR2: SGHNT and YYREEE (reference sequence). The CDR3 loop reads CASSLPGGLHF. CDR3 sequence (DNA): TGTGCCAGCAGCTTGCCCGGGGGTCTCCACTTT.

The chain couples TRBV7-7 to TRBJ2-1, with a possible D match to TRBD2 (6 bases). This CDR3 has 15 amino acids. The germline CDR1 and CDR2 sequences are SSHAT and FNYEAQ (reference sequence). Deletions cut 2 bases from V and 6 bases from J, with 14 bases between. CDR3 residues: CASSLNSGEVNEQFF. CDR3 coding DNA: TGTGCCAGCAGCTTAAACTCGGGGGAGGTCAATGAGCAGTTCTTC. Full variable domain (missing parts from reference TRBV7-7 and TRBJ2-1): GAGVSQSPRYKVTKRGQDVTLRCDPISSHATLYWYQQALGQGPEFLTYFNYEAQPDKSGLPSDRFSAERPEGSISTLTIQRTEQRDSAMYRCASSLNSGEVNEQFFGPGTRLTVL.

V is TRBV5-4 and J is TRBJ2-1, with TRBD2 matching 7 bases. The J segment lost 2 bases and the V segment lost 0 bases, leaving 5 bases of the junction unmatched. In germline, CDR1 is SGHNT, CDR2 YYREEE (reference sequence). The CDR3 is 16 residues long. CDR3 region: CASSLDFAGAYNEQFF. CDR3 DNA: TGTGCCAGCAGCTTGGATTTTGCGGGGGCCTACAATGAGCAGTTCTTC.

This chain links TRBV6-2 or TRBV6-3 with TRBJ2-7; unclear D gene. Germline loops: CDR1 MNHEY, CDR2 SVGEGT. Trimming removed 4 bases at V and 2 bases at J, with 6 bases between. The CDR3 is made up of 12 amino acids. The CDR3 bases are TGTGCCAGCAGTTTCGGTACCTACGAGCAGTACTTC. Its protein product is CASSFGTYEQYF.

The genes are TRBV4-1 and TRBJ1-3; D is undetermined. Germline loops: CDR1 MGHRA, CDR2 YSYEKL. The V end lost 2 bases, the J end lost 5 bases, and 13 bases lay between the germline ends. The CDR3 consists of 15 residues. This CDR3 reads CASSQTVLPRNTIYF. CDR3 sequence (DNA): TGCGCCAGCAGCCAAACCGTTCTACCCCGAAACACCATATATTTT.

The DNA of the CDR3 is TGTGCCAGCAGCTTAGGGGAGAGCACAGATACGCAGTATTTT. As protein: CASSLGESTDTQYF. The V and J genes are TRBV11-3 and TRBJ2-3, with a possible D match to TRBD2 (5 bases). V lost 1 base, J lost 0 bases, and 5 bases lay in between. Germline V gene sequence: CDR1 SGHNT, CDR2 YENEEA. The CDR3 extends over 14 amino acids. The full variable domain, with the rest looked up from reference TRBV11-3 and TRBJ2-3, is EAGVVQSPRYKIIEKKQPVAFWCNPISGHNTLYWYLQNLGQGPELLIRYENEEAVDDSQLPKDRFSAERLKGVDSTLKIQPAELGDSAVYLCASSLGESTDTQYFGPGTRLTVL.

V is TRBV28 and J is TRBJ2-5; the match to TRBD1 covers 7 bases. Germline-derived CDR1 and CDR2 are MDHEN and SYDVKM. Losses at the gene ends were 4 bases for V and 2 bases for J; bases not matched to a gene: 7. The CDR3 covers 15 residues. Written as DNA, the CDR3 is TGTGCCAGCAGTTACCTACAGGGGTGGCAAGAGACCCAGTACTTC. Translated, it gives CASSYLQGWQETQYF.

CDR3 DNA sequence: TGCGCCAGCAGTAAAGGTCAGGACACTGAAGCTTTCTTT. Its translation: CASSKGQDTEAFF. The rearrangement links TRBV10-2 to TRBJ1-1; unclear D gene. The germline gives CDR1 WSHSY, CDR2 SAAADI. V gave up 5 bases and J gave up 3 bases, with 10 bases separating them. This CDR3 is 13 amino acids long.

The rearrangement uses TRBV4-3 and TRBJ1-4; D unclear. This CDR3 is 16 amino acids long. The V gene's germline CDR1 is LGHNA and CDR2 YSLEER. The germline V and J ends were trimmed by 1 base and 6 bases, with 15 bases remaining between them. The DNA of the CDR3 is TGCGCCAGCAGCCAAGTGCGCGCCCTCGCTCATGAAAAACTGTTTTTT. Translating it yields CASSQVRALAHEKLFF.

The rearrangement uses TRBV30 and TRBJ1-2; D might be TRBD1 (5 bases). Germline loops: CDR1 GTSNPN, CDR2 SVGIG (reference sequence). V shed 3 bases and J shed 4 bases, with 12 bases lying between them. This CDR3 has 13 amino acids. CDR3 protein: CAWRSGGFYGYTF. DNA of the CDR3: TGTGCCTGGAGATCCGGGGGATTCTATGGCTACACCTTC.

The V and J genes are TRBV7-6 and TRBJ2-3; TRBD2 matches 8 bases. Trimming removed 3 bases from V and 2 bases from J; junction bases left unmatched: 4. Germline V lookup: CDR1 SGHVS, CDR2 FNYEAQ. The CDR3 sequence is 15 residues long. This chain's CDR3 is CASSFVLAVTDTQYF. CDR3 DNA: TGTGCCAGCAGCTTTGTACTAGCGGTCACAGATACGCAGTATTTT. The full variable domain, completed using reference TRBV7-6 and TRBJ2-3, is GAGVSQSPRYKVTKRGQDVALRCDPISGHVSLYWYRQALGQGPEFLTYFNYEAQQDKSGLPNDRFSAERPEGSISTLTIQRTEQRDSAMYRCASSFVLAVTDTQYFGPGTRLTVL.

V gene TRBV7-6 combines with J gene TRBJ2-2, with D tentatively TRBD2 (7 bases). V was shortened by 1 base and J by 5 bases, with 20 bases between the two germline ends. Germline V gene sequence: CDR1 SGHVS, CDR2 FNYEAQ. The CDR3 sequence is 18 residues long. CDR3 residues: CASSLVGGGAVNTGELFF. CDR3 in DNA: TGTGCCAGCAGCTTAGTTGGCGGGGGCGCCGTTAATACCGGGGAGCTGTTTTTT.

The V gene is TRBV6-1, the J gene TRBJ2-7, with 12 nucleotides matching TRBD2. With V trimmed by 0 bases and J by 2 bases, 2 bases remained unmatched. Germline values: CDR1 MNHNS, CDR2 SASEGT. CDR3 size: 16 residues. In DNA, the CDR3 is TGTGCCAGCAGTGAAGCGCCTAGCGGGAGGGCCTACGAGCAGTACTTC. This sequence encodes CASSEAPSGRAYEQYF.